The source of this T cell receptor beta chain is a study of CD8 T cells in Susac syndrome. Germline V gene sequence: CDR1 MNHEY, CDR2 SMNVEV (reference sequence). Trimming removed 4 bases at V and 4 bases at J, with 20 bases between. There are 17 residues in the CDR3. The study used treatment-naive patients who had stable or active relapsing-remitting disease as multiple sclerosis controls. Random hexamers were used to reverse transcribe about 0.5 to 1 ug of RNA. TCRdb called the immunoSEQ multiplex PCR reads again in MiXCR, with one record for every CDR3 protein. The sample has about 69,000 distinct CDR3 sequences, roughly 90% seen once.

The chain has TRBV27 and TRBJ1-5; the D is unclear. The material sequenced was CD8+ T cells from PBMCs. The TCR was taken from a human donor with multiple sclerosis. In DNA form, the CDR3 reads TGTGCCAGCAGTTCGGGTGGCGGCCTTCTCTCGAATCAGCCCCAGCATTTT. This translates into CASSSGGGLLSNQPQHF.